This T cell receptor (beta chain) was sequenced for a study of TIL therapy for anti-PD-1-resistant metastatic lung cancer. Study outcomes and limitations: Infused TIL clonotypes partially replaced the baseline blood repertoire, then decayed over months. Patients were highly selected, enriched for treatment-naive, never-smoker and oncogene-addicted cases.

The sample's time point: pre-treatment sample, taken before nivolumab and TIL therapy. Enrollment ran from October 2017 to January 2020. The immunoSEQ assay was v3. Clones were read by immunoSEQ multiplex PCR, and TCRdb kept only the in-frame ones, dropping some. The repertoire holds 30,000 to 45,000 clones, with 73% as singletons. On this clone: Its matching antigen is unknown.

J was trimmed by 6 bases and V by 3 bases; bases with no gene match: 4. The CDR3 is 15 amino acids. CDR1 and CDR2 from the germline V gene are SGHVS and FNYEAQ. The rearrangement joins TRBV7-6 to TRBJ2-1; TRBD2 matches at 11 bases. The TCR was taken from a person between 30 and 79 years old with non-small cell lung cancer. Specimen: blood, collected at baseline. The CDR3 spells CASSFWLAGGNEQFF. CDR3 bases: TGTGCCAGCAGCTTCTGGCTAGCGGGAGGCAATGAGCAGTTCTTC.